The 6 T cell receptor beta chains given below trace back to one sample, sequenced in a study of blood T cells in healthy people across ages. Through a sample-barcoded 5' primer and a J-beta primer mix, a second PCR was run for roughly 6 to 12 cycles. In TCRdb, the 5' RACE reads were re-called with MiXCR into one record per CDR3 protein. The sample lists some 900,000 distinct CDR3 sequences, about 44% occurring once. The sequenced material came from blood. These receptor sequences come from a man aged 30-40 years in good health.

This clonotype was seen a few times. Here the CDR3 reads CASRRDRVSDTQYF. CDR3 DNA sequence: TGTGCCAGCCGCCGGGACAGGGTCTCAGATACGCAGTATTTT. This sequence joins TRBV6-6 and TRBJ2-3; TRBD1 matches 9 bases. This CDR3 contains 14 residues. V gave up 8 bases and J gave up 4 bases; unmatched junction bases: 7. Germline values: CDR1 MNHNY, CDR2 SVGAGI (reference sequence).

Details on this clonotype: A read error may be the cause here, since a much bigger clone is one base away. The chain combines TRBV7-9 with TRBJ2-1; D call uncertain. Deletions cut 0 bases from V and 9 bases from J, with 18 bases between. Per germline, CDR1 SEHNR and CDR2 FQNEAQ (reference sequence). CDR3 length: 16 amino acids. DNA for the CDR3: TGTGCCAGCAGCTTAGCGCCCTCCGGTGTAAACCGTGAGCAGTTCTTC. It translates to CASSLAPSGVNREQFF.

This clonotype showed up just a few times. V gene TRBV9 combines with J gene TRBJ2-1; 10 nucleotides align to TRBD2. CDR3 length: 14 residues. Germline CDR1 is SGDLS and CDR2 is YYNGEE. V shed 4 bases, J shed 5 bases, and the junction held 3 bases outside the gene matches. CDR3 bases: TGTGCCAGCAGCAGCGGGGGGGCCGACAATGAGCAGTTCTTC. Protein product: CASSSGGADNEQFF.

The rearrangement joins TRBV20-1 to TRBJ1-1; D gene ambiguous. Germline lookup yields CDR1 DFQATT and CDR2 SNEGSKA (reference sequence). V was clipped by 4 bases and J by 4 bases, with 13 bases between them. The CDR3 has 13 amino acids. The CDR3 loop reads CSAIRSASTEAFF. CDR3 nucleotides: TGCAGTGCTATACGATCGGCGTCCACTGAAGCTTTCTTT.

The CDR3 DNA is TGTGCCAGCAGCTTAGCTGGACACATTACTGGCTACACCTTC. Encoded protein: CASSLAGHITGYTF. V is TRBV7-9 and J is TRBJ1-2; D is perhaps TRBD1 (5 bases). The CDR3 has 14 amino acids. Germline values: CDR1 SEHNR, CDR2 FQNEAQ (reference sequence). V was cut by 0 bases and J by 7 bases, with 12 bases left in between.

The chain recombines TRBV29-1 with TRBJ2-3; 8 nucleotides match TRBD2. This CDR3 region has 12 residues. From germline, CDR1 is SQVTM and CDR2 ANQGSEA. The ends lost 6 bases at V and 3 bases at J; junction bases unmatched: 2. The CDR3 bases are TGCAGCGTGAGACTAGCGACAGATACGCAGTATTTT. This codes for CSVRLATDTQYF.